One and the same sample provided the 15 T cell receptor beta chains below, sequenced in a study of T-cell reconstitution after alpha-beta-depleted transplantation in children. Unique molecular identifiers were incorporated when the TCRbeta library was constructed. TCRdb processed the PCR reads anew with MiXCR; each CDR3 protein has one entry. The sample has 700,000 to 950,000 distinct CDR3 sequences, around 17% seen once. The source material was PBMCs, mostly from graft donor cells, sampled 360 days after TCRalphabeta/CD19-depleted stem cell transplant. The receptors stem from a male patient under 18 who had a stem cell transplant for acute lymphoblastic leukemia, so the T cells may come from the graft donor.

The V call is TRBV18, the J call TRBJ1-1; TRBD1 aligns across 7 bases. CDR1 is KGHSH and CDR2 is LQKENI in the germline V gene. The V gene end was trimmed by 4 bases and the J gene end by 2 bases; junction bases not matched to a gene: 7. The CDR3 loop spans 15 amino acids. CDR3 amino acids: CASSRYGTDNTEAFF. CDR3 sequence (DNA): TGTGCCAGCTCACGTTACGGGACAGACAACACTGAAGCTTTCTTT.

This clonotype was counted at least ten times. Here the CDR3 DNA reads TGTGCCAGCAGGAGCGGGAGCACAGATACGCAGTATTTT. Its protein is CASRSGSTDTQYF. The rearrangement uses TRBV7-9 and TRBJ2-3; D is possibly TRBD2 (6 bases). The CDR3 is made up of 13 amino acids. The V gene's germline CDR1 is SEHNR and CDR2 FQNEAQ (reference sequence). V lost 6 bases, J lost 0 bases, and 7 bases lay in between.

The chain links TRBV10-1 to TRBJ2-1; weak D call: TRBD2 (6 bases). The V end was cut by 4 bases, the J end by 3 bases, with 19 bases between. The CDR3 covers 17 residues. The germline V gene has CDR1 WNHNN and CDR2 SYGVQD (reference sequence). In nucleotides, the CDR3 is TGCGCCAGCAGTGGGGCTGGAACGGGAGCGGGCTACAATGAGCAGTTCTTC. Its translation: CASSGAGTGAGYNEQFF.

This clonotype has a count of ten or more. The rearrangement uses TRBV12-3 or TRBV12-4 and TRBJ2-2; the D gene is possibly TRBD1 (6 bases). This CDR3 has 17 amino acids. V lost 2 bases to trimming and J lost 4 bases, with 17 bases between them. CDR3 in amino acids: CASSLLGRGGFTGELFF. In nucleotides, the CDR3 is TGTGCCAGCAGTTTACTGGGCAGGGGTGGATTCACCGGGGAGCTGTTTTTT.

This clonotype was counted many times. The chain links TRBV29-1 to TRBJ1-6, with a tentative D call TRBD1 (6 bases). Germline lookup yields CDR1 SQVTM and CDR2 ANQGSEA. This CDR3 comprises 13 residues. V dropped 0 bases and J dropped 9 bases, with 9 bases sitting between them. The CDR3: CSVEEGGGSPLHF. Written as DNA, the CDR3 is TGCAGCGTTGAAGAAGGGGGAGGTTCACCCCTCCACTTT.

This clonotype was recorded a few times. The CDR3 bases are TGTGCCACCAGCACTGATGGGAAGAGCTCCTACGAGCAGTACTTC. It encodes CATSTDGKSSYEQYF. The chain couples TRBV15 to TRBJ2-7; D unresolved. Trimming removed 4 bases from V and 0 bases from J, with 13 bases in between. Per germline, CDR1 LNHNV and CDR2 YYDKDF (reference sequence). The CDR3 loop spans 15 amino acids.

This clonotype showed up just a few times. The genes are TRBV6-1 and TRBJ1-3; D is undetermined. Germline V CDR1 and CDR2: MNHNS, SASEGT. The germline V and J ends were trimmed by 3 bases and 4 bases, with 10 bases remaining between them. The CDR3 contains 14 residues. CDR3 residues: CASSDAANGNTIYF. CDR3 coding DNA: TGTGCCAGCAGTGACGCGGCCAACGGAAACACCATATATTTT.

The chain joins TRBV7-9 to TRBJ2-7; 9 bases map to TRBD1. The length of the CDR3 is 16 residues. V trimming: 4 bases; J trimming: 5 bases; junction bases outside the gene matches: 12. Germline-derived CDR1 and CDR2 are SEHNR and FQNEAQ (reference sequence). The DNA for the CDR3 is TGTGCCAGCAGCTCCGTCACCCGGACAGGGGCTCACGAGCAGTACTTC. This sequence encodes CASSSVTRTGAHEQYF.

The chain is built from TRBV5-1 and TRBJ2-1, with D uncertain. This CDR3 contains 14 residues. V was clipped by 7 bases and J by 6 bases, with 17 bases between them. In germline, CDR1 is SGHRS, CDR2 YFSETQ. Here the CDR3 reads CASGMDSSSNEQFF. The CDR3, as DNA: TGCGCCAGCGGCATGGATTCATCAAGCAATGAGCAGTTCTTC.

This clonotype was counted between two and nine times. This chain uses TRBV20-1 with TRBJ1-5; the D is unclear. Germline loops: CDR1 DFQATT, CDR2 SNEGSKA (reference sequence). This CDR3 has 12 residues. V gave up 1 base and J gave up 2 bases, with 3 bases separating them. The CDR3 here is CSARARNQPQHF. DNA for the CDR3: TGCAGTGCTAGAGCTCGCAATCAGCCCCAGCATTTT.

Written as DNA, the CDR3 is TGTGCCAGCAGCCTGGGGTATCTAGAGGGTATCGATGAGCAGTTCTTC. This translates into CASSLGYLEGIDEQFF. V gene TRBV11-2 combines with J gene TRBJ2-1, with D possibly being TRBD2 (5 bases). The V gene lost 5 bases and the J gene lost 8 bases, with 22 bases spanning the gap. Germline V gene sequence: CDR1 SGHAT, CDR2 FQNNGV. This CDR3 contains 16 residues.

V and J are TRBV12-3 or TRBV12-4 and TRBJ2-7; D unclear. This CDR3 is built from 18 residues. Trimming took off 0 bases at V and 2 bases at J, with 20 bases between the two ends. The CDR3 reads CASSLARLGNLYAYEQYF. CDR3 DNA: TGTGCCAGCAGTTTAGCGCGTTTGGGCAATTTATATGCCTACGAGCAGTACTTC.

This clonotype has more than one count but fewer than ten. This chain links TRBV5-1 with TRBJ2-7; possibly TRBD2 for D (6 bases). Deletions cut 4 bases from V and 0 bases from J, with 17 bases between. CDR1 and CDR2 (germline): SGHRS, YFSETQ. This CDR3 region has 16 residues. This chain's CDR3 is CASSPPGTSYSYEQYF. For the CDR3, the DNA is TGCGCCAGCAGCCCCCCCGGGACTTCCTACTCCTACGAGCAGTACTTC.

The chain uses TRBV7-9 and TRBJ1-1, with no clear D. Germline lookup yields CDR1 SEHNR and CDR2 FQNEAQ (reference sequence). The CDR3 has 13 amino acids. The germline V and J ends were trimmed by 4 bases and 4 bases, with 10 bases remaining between them. CDR3 in DNA: TGTGCCAGCAGCTCCCTATGGGGCACTGAAGCTTTCTTT. Protein product: CASSSLWGTEAFF.

The chain links TRBV10-3 to TRBJ2-7; D unclear. V was shortened by 3 bases and J by 2 bases, with 8 bases between the two germline ends. CDR1 and CDR2 (germline): ENHRY, SYGVKD. The CDR3 contains 13 residues. CDR3 in DNA: TGTGCCATCAGTGATGGCGAGGCCTACGAGCAGTACTTC. It encodes CAISDGEAYEQYF.